These 7 T cell receptor beta chains came from one sample sequenced in a study of cytomegalovirus exposure and HLA in healthy donors. Repertoires were generated with immunoSEQ multiplex PCR, while TCRdb's copy carries only in-frame clones and drops some. The sample has hundreds of thousands of clones; around 86% are singletons. The sample was PBMCs. These receptors came from a woman between 18 and 29 years old in good health and CMV-seropositive.

The chain has TRBV5-1 and TRBJ2-1, with TRBD2 matching 12 bases. The CDR3 consists of 15 residues. Germline lookup yields CDR1 SGHRS and CDR2 YFSETQ. V was pared by 4 bases and J by 7 bases, with 6 bases of the junction left unmatched. CDR3 in amino acids: CASSTGTSGLNEQFF. The CDR3 coding sequence is TGCGCCAGCAGCACCGGGACTAGCGGGTTGAATGAGCAGTTCTTC.

The chain couples TRBV9 to TRBJ2-7; D ambiguous. This CDR3 has 14 residues. The germline V gene encodes CDR1 SGDLS and CDR2 YYNGEE. The V gene lost 0 bases and the J gene lost 2 bases, with 9 bases spanning the gap. Written as DNA, the CDR3 is TGTGCCAGCAGCGTAGCTCCAGTTACCTACGAGCAGTACTTC. Translating gives CASSVAPVTYEQYF.

Worth noting for this clone: Other DNA sequences from this sample encode an identical CDR3 as well. The gene calls are TRBV7-8 and TRBJ2-1; the match to TRBD2 covers 7 bases. Trimming removed 1 base from V and 4 bases from J; junction bases left unmatched: 4. Germline-derived CDR1 and CDR2 are SGHVS and FQNEAQ. CDR3 length: 15 residues. CDR3 in amino acids: CASSLGGGSYNEQFF. For the CDR3, the DNA is TGTGCCAGCAGCTTAGGGGGGGGTTCGTACAATGAGCAGTTCTTC.

This clone was counted only a few times. The V call is TRBV6-5, the J call TRBJ2-2; D gene ambiguous. Deletions cut 10 bases from V and 6 bases from J, with 18 bases between. Germline CDR1 is MNHEY and CDR2 is SVGAGI. This CDR3 has 14 residues. The chain's CDR3 is CATKAGVFPGELFF. The CDR3 bases are TGTGCCACCAAGGCTGGAGTTTTCCCCGGGGAGCTGTTTTTT.

V and J are TRBV6-5 and TRBJ1-2; 9 nucleotides match TRBD1. The CDR3 has 15 amino acids. Germline values: CDR1 MNHEY, CDR2 SVGAGI. The J segment lost 2 bases and the V segment lost 6 bases, leaving 7 bases of the junction unmatched. CDR3 loop: CASRPGQGLNYGYTF. CDR3 nucleotide sequence: TGTGCCAGCAGACCGGGACAGGGTTTGAACTATGGCTACACCTTC.

The genes are TRBV18 and TRBJ1-2; the match to TRBD1 covers 7 bases. CDR1 is KGHSH and CDR2 is LQKENI in the germline V gene. The CDR3 is made up of 13 amino acids. The V and J ends lost 0 bases and 6 bases, in that order; junction bases with no gene match: 1. CDR3 amino acids: CASSPPGGNGYTF. The DNA for the CDR3 is TGTGCCAGCTCACCACCAGGGGGCAATGGCTACACCTTC. The whole variable domain, filled in from reference TRBV18 and TRBJ1-2, reads NAGVMQNPRHLVRRRGQEARLRCSPMKGHSHVYWYRQLPEEGLKFMVYLQKENIIDESGMPKERFSAEFPKEGPSILRIQQVVRGDSAAYFCASSPPGGNGYTFGSGTRLTVV.

The gene calls are TRBV5-1 and TRBJ2-5; 9 positions agree with TRBD1. There are 15 residues in the CDR3. From germline, CDR1 is SGHRS and CDR2 YFSETQ. The V and J ends lost 5 bases and 4 bases, in that order; junction bases with no gene match: 9. Written as DNA, the CDR3 is TGCGCCAGCAGGCCTACAGGGGGCCCTCGAGAGACCCAGTACTTC. It yields the protein CASRPTGGPRETQYF.